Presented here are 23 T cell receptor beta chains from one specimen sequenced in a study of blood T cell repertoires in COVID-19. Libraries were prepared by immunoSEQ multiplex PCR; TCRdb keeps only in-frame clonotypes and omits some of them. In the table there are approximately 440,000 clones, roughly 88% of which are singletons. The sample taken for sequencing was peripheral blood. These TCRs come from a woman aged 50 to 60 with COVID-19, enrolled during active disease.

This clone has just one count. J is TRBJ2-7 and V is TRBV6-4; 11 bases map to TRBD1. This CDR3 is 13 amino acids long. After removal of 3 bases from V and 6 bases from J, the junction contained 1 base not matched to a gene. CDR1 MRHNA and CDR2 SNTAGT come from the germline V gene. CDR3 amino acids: CASSEDRGREQYF. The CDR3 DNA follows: TGTGCCAGCAGTGAGGACAGGGGGCGCGAGCAGTACTTC.

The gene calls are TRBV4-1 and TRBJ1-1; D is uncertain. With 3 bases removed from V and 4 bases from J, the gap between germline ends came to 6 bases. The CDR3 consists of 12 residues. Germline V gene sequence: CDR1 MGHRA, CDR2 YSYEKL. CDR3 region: CASSHEGTEAFF. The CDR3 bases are TGCGCCAGCAGCCACGAGGGCACTGAAGCTTTCTTT.

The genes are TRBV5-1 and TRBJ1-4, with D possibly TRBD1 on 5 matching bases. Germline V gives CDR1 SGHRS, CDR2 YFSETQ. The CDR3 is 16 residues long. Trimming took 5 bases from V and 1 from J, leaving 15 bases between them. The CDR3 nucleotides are TGCGCCAGCAGTCAAGTGTGGGGGGTAACTAATGAAAAACTGTTTTTT. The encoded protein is CASSQVWGVTNEKLFF.

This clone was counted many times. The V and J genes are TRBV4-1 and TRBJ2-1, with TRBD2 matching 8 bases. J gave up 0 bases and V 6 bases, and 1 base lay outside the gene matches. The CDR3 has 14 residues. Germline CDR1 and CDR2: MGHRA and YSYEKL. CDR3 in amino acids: CASSSGASYNEQFF. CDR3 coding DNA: TGCGCCAGCAGTAGCGGGGCCTCCTACAATGAGCAGTTCTTC.

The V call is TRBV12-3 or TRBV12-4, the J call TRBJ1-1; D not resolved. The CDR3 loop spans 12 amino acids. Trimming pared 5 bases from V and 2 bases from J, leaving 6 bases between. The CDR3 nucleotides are TGTGCCAGCAGTCCCTTTAACACTGAAGCTTTCTTT. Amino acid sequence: CASSPFNTEAFF.

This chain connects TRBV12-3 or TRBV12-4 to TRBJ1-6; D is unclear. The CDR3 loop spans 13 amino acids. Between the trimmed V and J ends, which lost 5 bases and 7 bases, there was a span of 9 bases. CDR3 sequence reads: CASSEAVNSPLHF. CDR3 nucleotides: TGTGCCAGCAGTGAGGCCGTAAATTCACCCCTCCACTTT.

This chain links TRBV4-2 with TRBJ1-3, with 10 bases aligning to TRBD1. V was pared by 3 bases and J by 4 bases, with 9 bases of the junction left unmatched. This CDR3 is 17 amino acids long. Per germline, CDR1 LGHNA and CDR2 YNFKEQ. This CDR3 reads CASSHGFGTGVGNTIYF. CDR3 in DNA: TGTGCCAGCAGCCACGGTTTTGGGACAGGGGTAGGAAACACCATATATTTT.

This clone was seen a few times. CDR3 DNA sequence: TGTGCCAGTACCCCGGGTCCAGGGTCGGATCAGCCCCAGCATTTT. Protein sequence: CASTPGPGSDQPQHF. The chain recombines TRBV19 with TRBJ1-5; perhaps TRBD1 as D (5 bases). The CDR3 consists of 15 residues. Trimming removed 7 bases at V and 5 bases at J, with 18 bases between. Germline V CDR1 and CDR2: LNHDA, SQIVND (reference sequence).

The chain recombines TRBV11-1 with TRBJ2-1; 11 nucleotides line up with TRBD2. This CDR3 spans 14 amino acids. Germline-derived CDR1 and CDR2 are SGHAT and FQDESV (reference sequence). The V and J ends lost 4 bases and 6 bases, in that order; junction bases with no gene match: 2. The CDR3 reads CASSSSGGRNEQFF. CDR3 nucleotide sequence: TGTGCCAGCAGCTCTAGCGGGGGGCGCAATGAGCAGTTCTTC.

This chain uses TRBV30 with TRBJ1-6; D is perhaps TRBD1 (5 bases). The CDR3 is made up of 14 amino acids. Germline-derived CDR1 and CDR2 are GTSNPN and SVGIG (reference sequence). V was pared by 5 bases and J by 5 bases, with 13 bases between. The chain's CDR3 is CAWGRDWDNSPLHF. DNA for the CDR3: TGTGCCTGGGGACGGGACTGGGATAATTCACCCCTCCACTTT.

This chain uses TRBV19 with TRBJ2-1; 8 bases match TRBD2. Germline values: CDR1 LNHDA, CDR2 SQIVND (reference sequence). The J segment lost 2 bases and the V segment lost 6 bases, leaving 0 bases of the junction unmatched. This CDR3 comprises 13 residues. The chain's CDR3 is CASSGGAYNEQFF. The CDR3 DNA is TGTGCCAGTAGCGGGGGGGCCTACAATGAGCAGTTCTTC.

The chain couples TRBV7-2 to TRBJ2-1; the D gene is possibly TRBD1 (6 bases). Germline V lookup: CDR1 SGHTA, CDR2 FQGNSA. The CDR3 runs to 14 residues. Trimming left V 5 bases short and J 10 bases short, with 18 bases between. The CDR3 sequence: CASSPLLSGTEQFF. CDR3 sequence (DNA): TGTGCCAGCAGCCCTTTACTCTCCGGGACAGAGCAGTTCTTC.

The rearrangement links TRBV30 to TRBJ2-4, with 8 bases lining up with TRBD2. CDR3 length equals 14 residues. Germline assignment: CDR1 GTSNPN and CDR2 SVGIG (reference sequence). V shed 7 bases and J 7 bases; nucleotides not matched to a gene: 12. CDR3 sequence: CAFTPGGRGNIQYF. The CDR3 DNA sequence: TGTGCCTTCACCCCGGGAGGGAGAGGGAACATTCAGTACTTC.

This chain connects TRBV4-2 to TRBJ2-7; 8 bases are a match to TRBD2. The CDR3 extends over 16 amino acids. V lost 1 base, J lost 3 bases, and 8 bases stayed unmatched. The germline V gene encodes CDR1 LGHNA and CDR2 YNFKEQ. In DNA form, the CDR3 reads TGTGCCAGCAGCCAAGGGTTGCGGGGGGACGTCTACGAGCAGTACTTC. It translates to CASSQGLRGDVYEQYF.

For the CDR3, the DNA is TGCGCCAGCAGCTTGCAACAGGGGAACACTGAAGCTTTCTTT. Translation: CASSLQQGNTEAFF. The chain joins TRBV5-1 to TRBJ1-1; D may be TRBD1 (6 bases). This CDR3 has 14 residues. Germline CDR1 reads SGHRS; CDR2 reads YFSETQ. Trimming cost V 1 base and J 1 base, with 8 bases left between them.

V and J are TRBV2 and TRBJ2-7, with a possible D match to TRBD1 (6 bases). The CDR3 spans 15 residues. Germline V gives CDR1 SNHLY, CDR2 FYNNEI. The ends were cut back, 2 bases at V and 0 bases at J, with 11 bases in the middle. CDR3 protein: CASSERGHSSYEQYF. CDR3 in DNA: TGTGCCAGCAGTGAACGGGGACACAGCTCCTACGAGCAGTACTTC.

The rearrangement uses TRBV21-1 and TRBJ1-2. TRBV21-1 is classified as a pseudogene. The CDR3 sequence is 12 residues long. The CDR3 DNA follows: TGTGCCAACCCCTTGGGAGGGTATGGCTACACCTTC. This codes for CANPLGGYGYTF.

Here the CDR3 reads CASSGHRPAGYTF. CDR3 in DNA: TGTGCCAGCAGCGGCCACAGGCCCGCGGGCTACACCTTC. The chain couples TRBV9 to TRBJ1-2; maybe TRBD1 (5 bases). Germline-derived CDR1 and CDR2 are SGDLS and YYNGEE. Trimming removed 3 bases from V and 8 bases from J, with 14 bases in between. This CDR3 has 13 amino acids.

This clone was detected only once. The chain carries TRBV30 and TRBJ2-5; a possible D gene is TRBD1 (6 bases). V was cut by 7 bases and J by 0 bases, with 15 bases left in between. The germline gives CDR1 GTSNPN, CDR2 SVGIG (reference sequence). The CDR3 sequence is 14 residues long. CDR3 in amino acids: CAFGGGSNQETQYF. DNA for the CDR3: TGTGCCTTTGGGGGCGGATCGAACCAAGAGACCCAGTACTTC.

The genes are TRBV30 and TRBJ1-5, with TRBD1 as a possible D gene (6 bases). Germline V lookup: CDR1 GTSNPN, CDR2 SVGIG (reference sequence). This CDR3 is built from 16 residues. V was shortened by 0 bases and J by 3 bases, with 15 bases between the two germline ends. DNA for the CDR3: TGTGCCTGGAGTGTACGGGGGGCAGGGACCAATCAGCCCCAGCATTTT. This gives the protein CAWSVRGAGTNQPQHF.

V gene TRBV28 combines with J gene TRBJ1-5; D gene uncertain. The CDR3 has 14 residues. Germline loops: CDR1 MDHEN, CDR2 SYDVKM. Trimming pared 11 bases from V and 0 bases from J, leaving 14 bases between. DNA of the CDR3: TGTGCCGGTCAGGAGGCACTTAGCAATCAGCCCCAGCATTTT. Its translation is CAGQEALSNQPQHF. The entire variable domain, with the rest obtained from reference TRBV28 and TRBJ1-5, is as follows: DVKVTQSSRYLVKRTGEKVFLECVQDMDHENMFWYRQDPGLGLRLIYFSYDVKMKEKGDIPEGYSVSREKKERFSLILESASTNQTSMYLCAGQEALSNQPQHFGDGTRLSIL.

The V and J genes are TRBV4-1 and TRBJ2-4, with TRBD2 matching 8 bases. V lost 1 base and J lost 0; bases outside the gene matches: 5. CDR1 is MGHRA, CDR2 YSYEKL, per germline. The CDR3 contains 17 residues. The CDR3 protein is CASSQGLAGGAKNIQYF. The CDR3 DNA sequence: TGCGCCAGCAGCCAAGGGCTAGCGGGCGGAGCCAAAAACATTCAGTACTTC.

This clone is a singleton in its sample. The chain's CDR3 is CASKGHQNTEAFF. DNA of the CDR3: TGCGCCAGTAAGGGACACCAGAACACTGAAGCTTTCTTT. The chain recombines TRBV10-2 with TRBJ1-1, with D maybe TRBD1 (6 bases). The germline V and J ends were trimmed by 9 bases and 1 base, with 12 bases remaining between them. The CDR3 has 13 residues. Germline V gene lookup returns CDR1 WSHSY and CDR2 SAAADI.